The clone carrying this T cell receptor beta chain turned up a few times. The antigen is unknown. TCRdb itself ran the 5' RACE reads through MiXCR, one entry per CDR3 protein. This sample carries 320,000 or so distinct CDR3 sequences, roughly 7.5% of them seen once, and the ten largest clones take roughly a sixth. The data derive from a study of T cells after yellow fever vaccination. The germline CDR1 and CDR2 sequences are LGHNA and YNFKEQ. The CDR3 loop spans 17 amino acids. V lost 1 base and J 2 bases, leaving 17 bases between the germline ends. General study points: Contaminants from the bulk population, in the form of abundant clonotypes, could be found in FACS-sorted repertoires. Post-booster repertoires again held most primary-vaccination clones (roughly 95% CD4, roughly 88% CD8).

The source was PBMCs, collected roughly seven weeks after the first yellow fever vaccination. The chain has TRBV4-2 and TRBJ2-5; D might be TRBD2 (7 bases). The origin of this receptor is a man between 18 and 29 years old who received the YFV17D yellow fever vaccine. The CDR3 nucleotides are TGTGCCAGCAGCCAAGTCGGCGGGGGAAGGGGGCAAGAGACCCAGTACTTC. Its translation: CASSQVGGGRGQETQYF.